This TCR beta chain emerged from a study of blood T cell repertoires in COVID-19. The CDR3 runs 19 residues. Trimming took 5 bases from V and 8 from J; bases not matched to a gene: 23. The germline V gene encodes CDR1 SEHNR and CDR2 FQNEAQ (reference sequence). Ages ranged from about 18 to 89 years, with residence in some 25 US areas. Cohorts were based on clinical histories the participants reported. Resolution of symptoms, clearance, or two negative PCRs was present in recovered Cohort 3 donors. The table came from immunoSEQ multiplex PCR; TCRdb's copy has only in-frame clones and leaves some out. This sample carries roughly 170,000 clones, roughly 80% of them seen once, and the ten largest clones take approximately 4%.

The receptor was isolated from a woman between 45 and 60 years old who had recovered from COVID-19. The sequencing sample was made of PBMCs or T cells enriched from blood (not recorded which). The chain uses TRBV7-9 and TRBJ1-4, with TRBD1 identical over 7 bases. The CDR3: CASSPGTDTRRDPPEKLFF. CDR3 nucleotides: TGTGCCAGCAGCCCCGGGACAGACACGCGGAGGGACCCCCCCGAAAAACTGTTTTTT.